A selection of T cell receptor beta chains follows, all from one sample in a study of control samples from healthy donors and cancer patients. Measured with immunoSEQ multiplex PCR; TCRdb has only the in-frame clones, and not every one. The sample yields fewer than 500,000 clones, 80% to 95% seen once. Sequencing input: PBMCs. The receptors shown here come from a man between 40 and 49 years old with head and neck cancer. Both conserved end residues are part of each CDR3. Fields, in order: V gene, J gene, D gene, clone size, CDR3 protein, CDR3 DNA. D genes are given only for firm matches. Some rows have no size entry. The others give once, few or many, or a class for an expanded clone.

TRBV19	TRBJ1-2	TRBD1	-	CASRGAYYGYTF	TGTGCCAGCAGGGGGGCTTACTATGGCTACACCTTC
TRBV27	TRBJ1-4	-	-	CASTGGEYEKLFF	TGTGCCAGCACCGGGGGAGAGTATGAAAAACTGTTTTTT
TRBV27	TRBJ2-1	-	-	CASSLYAITSYNEQFF	TGTGCCAGCAGTTTATATGCGATTACCTCCTACAATGAGCAGTTCTTC
TRBV9	TRBJ2-1	-	-	CASSVGVRGAMDNEQFF	TGTGCCAGCAGCGTAGGGGTCCGGGGGGCTATGGACAATGAGCAGTTCTTC
TRBV27	TRBJ2-1	-	-	CASSKRDDRNEQFF	TGTGCCAGCAGTAAGCGCGACGATCGCAATGAGCAGTTCTTC
TRBV12-3/TRBV12-4	TRBJ1-2	-	-	CASSPGTEYGYTF	TGTGCCAGCAGTCCCGGGACCGAGTATGGCTACACCTTC
TRBV5-4	TRBJ2-1	TRBD2	-	CASSFRGVNEQFF	TGTGCCAGCAGCTTCCGGGGGGTGAATGAGCAGTTCTTC
TRBV18	TRBJ1-5	-	-	CASSPTGDSNQPQHF	TGTGCCAGCTCACCGACAGGCGATAGCAATCAGCCCCAGCATTTT
TRBV5-5	TRBJ2-2	TRBD2	-	CASSLGLAGATGELFF	TGTGCCAGCAGCCTGGGACTAGCGGGAGCGACCGGGGAGCTGTTTTTT
TRBV5-1	TRBJ1-2	-	-	CASSLEGIGYTF	TGCGCCAGCAGCTTGGAGGGGATTGGCTACACCTTC
TRBV30	TRBJ1-5	-	-	CAWGPGGNQPQHF	TGTGCCTGGGGCCCGGGGGGCAATCAGCCCCAGCATTTT
TRBV4-1	TRBJ1-1	-	-	CASSPGGVSTEAFF	TGCGCCAGCAGCCCCGGAGGGGTGAGCACTGAAGCTTTCTTT
TRBV7-2	TRBJ1-1	-	-	CASRKTGLPEAFF	TGTGCCAGCAGAAAGACAGGCCTTCCAGAAGCTTTCTTT
TRBV6-5	TRBJ1-2	-	once	CAGSDWEVSNYGYTF	TGTGCCGGCAGCGACTGGGAGGTATCTAACTATGGCTACACCTTC
TRBV7-2	TRBJ2-1	-	-	CASSLRGPNHGYNEQFF	TGTGCCAGCAGCTTACGGGGACCGAACCATGGCTACAATGAGCAGTTCTTC
TRBV4-3	TRBJ1-5	-	few	CASSQDRQNNQPQHF	TGCGCCAGCAGCCAAGATCGCCAGAACAATCAGCCCCAGCATTTT
TRBV12-3/TRBV12-4	TRBJ1-1	-	-	CASGRPVAFF	TGTGCCAGCGGCCGGCCCGTGGCTTTCTTT
TRBV30	TRBJ1-2	TRBD1	-	CVSEQGVYGYTF	TGTGTCTCGGAACAGGGGGTTTATGGCTACACCTTC
TRBV11-2	TRBJ2-7	-	-	CASSLGRGDEQYF	TGTGCCAGCAGCTTAGGTAGGGGTGACGAGCAGTACTTC
TRBV7-9	TRBJ1-1	-	-	CASSLVSDTEAFF	TGTGCCAGCAGCTTAGTATCGGACACTGAAGCTTTCTTT
TRBV4-1	TRBJ1-4	-	-	CASSRILLEKLFF	TGCGCCAGCAGCCGGATTCTCCTCGAAAAACTGTTTTTT
TRBV11-2	TRBJ1-5	-	-	CASSLKPGGWGNQPQHF	TGTGCCAGCAGCTTAAAGCCCGGGGGATGGGGCAATCAGCCCCAGCATTTT
TRBV28	TRBJ2-5	TRBD2	-	CASSSAGEGETQYF	TGTGCCAGCAGTTCAGCGGGAGAGGGGGAGACCCAGTACTTC
TRBV29-1	TRBJ2-1	TRBD2	-	CSVGRGASGHNEQFF	TGCAGCGTTGGGCGGGGGGCTAGCGGGCACAATGAGCAGTTCTTC
TRBV10-2	TRBJ1-5	-	few	CASSESGPGQGLGQPQHF	TGCGCCAGCAGTGAGTCGGGGCCGGGGCAGGGGCTTGGTCAGCCCCAGCATTTT
TRBV12-2	TRBJ2-3	-	-	CASRSLADGGDTQYF	TGTGCAAGTCGCTCACTAGCGGATGGGGGAGATACGCAGTATTTT
TRBV29-1	TRBJ2-2	TRBD1	-	CSVGTGGTGELFF	TGCAGCGTGGGGACAGGGGGGACCGGGGAGCTGTTTTTT
TRBV19	TRBJ2-1	-	-	CASSIGELANEQFF	TGTGCCAGTAGTATTGGCGAGTTGGCGAATGAGCAGTTCTTC
TRBV7-2	TRBJ1-3	-	-	CASSQEGLSGNTIYF	TGTGCCAGCAGCCAAGAGGGACTCTCTGGAAACACCATATATTTT
TRBV30	TRBJ1-2	TRBD1	-	CAWRGRQGRSGYTF	TGTGCCTGGAGGGGGAGACAGGGGAGAAGTGGCTACACCTTC
TRBV3-1/TRBV3-2	TRBJ2-3	TRBD1	-	CASSQEDRGYTDTQYF	TGTGCCAGCAGCCAGGAGGACAGGGGGTACACAGATACGCAGTATTTT
TRBV9	TRBJ2-5	-	-	CASSVGGGQRQETQYF	TGTGCCAGCAGCGTAGGCGGGGGACAGAGACAAGAGACCCAGTACTTC
TRBV30	TRBJ2-7	-	-	CASPGPSSYEQYF	TGTGCCTCCCCGGGCCCTAGCTCCTACGAGCAGTACTTC
TRBV24-1	TRBJ2-3	-	-	CATSDLIRADTQYF	TGTGCCACCAGTGATTTGATCAGGGCAGATACGCAGTATTTT
TRBV28	TRBJ2-7	-	-	CASSSLRTRDEQYF	TGTGCCAGCAGTTCCCTCCGGACGCGCGACGAGCAGTACTTC
TRBV6-5	TRBJ1-1	TRBD1	once	CASRPGQGVTEAFF	TGTGCCAGCAGGCCGGGACAGGGGGTGACTGAAGCCTTCTTT
TRBV27	TRBJ2-1	-	-	CASSLSPGPKNEQFF	TGTGCCAGCAGTTTATCGCCGGGACCAAAGAATGAGCAGTTCTTC
TRBV10-1	TRBJ2-1	TRBD2	few	CASSLRLAGQYNEQFF	TGCGCCAGCAGTTTAAGACTAGCGGGGCAATACAATGAGCAGTTCTTC
TRBV19	TRBJ2-2	TRBD2	-	CASRTGTSKSAGELFF	TGTGCCAGTAGGACCGGGACTAGTAAGAGCGCCGGGGAGCTGTTTTTT
TRBV24-1	TRBJ1-1	-	-	CATSDRGLGTEAFF	TGTGCCACCAGTGATCGGGGGCTTGGCACTGAAGCTTTCTTT
TRBV6-6	TRBJ2-3	TRBD1	-	CASSFSAGGDTQYF	TGTGCCAGCAGTTTTAGCGCAGGGGGAGATACACAGTATTTT
TRBV2	TRBJ2-3	TRBD2	-	CASFRTSGSVDTQYF	TGTGCCAGCTTCAGGACTAGCGGGAGTGTAGATACGCAGTATTTT
TRBV19	TRBJ1-5	TRBD1	-	CASSTRQGSVNQPQHF	TGTGCCAGTAGTACCCGACAGGGGAGTGTCAATCAGCCCCAGCATTTT
TRBV25-1	TRBJ2-5	TRBD2	once	CASMRGGETQYF	TGTGCCAGCATGCGGGGGGGAGAGACCCAGTACTTC
TRBV12-3/TRBV12-4	TRBJ2-1	TRBD1	-	CASTLRDRDEQFF	TGTGCCAGCACCCTCAGGGACAGGGATGAGCAGTTCTTC
TRBV10-2	TRBJ1-2	-	-	CASSQSHRDPYGYTF	TGCGCCAGCAGCCAAAGCCACAGGGATCCCTATGGCTACACCTTC
TRBV5-1	TRBJ2-7	-	-	CASSLAAAEQYF	TGCGCCAGCAGCTTGGCGGCAGCGGAGCAGTACTTC
TRBV11-2	TRBJ1-5	-	-	CASSFSGASNQPQHF	TGTGCCAGCAGCTTTTCTGGGGCGAGCAATCAGCCCCAGCATTTT
TRBV6-6	TRBJ2-7	TRBD1	-	CASGDRNYEQYF	TGTGCCAGTGGGGACAGGAACTACGAGCAGTACTTC